Listed below are T cell receptor beta chains from one sample, sequenced in a study of T-cell reconstitution after alpha-beta-depleted transplantation in children. TCRdb re-called the PCR reads with MiXCR, one entry per CDR3 protein. The sample records roughly 590,000 distinct CDR3 sequences, roughly 17% being singletons. Source: PBMCs from the stem cell graft donor, taken from the stem cell graft. The receptors were sampled from a human donor who donated a stem cell graft to a child with acute myeloid leukemia. The CDR3 runs from the conserved cysteine through the conserved F or W. Fields, in order: D gene, J gene, clone size, V gene, CDR3 DNA, CDR3 protein. The D gene is left open where the match is weak. Clone size, where shown, is once, few, many, or a class for clones that have expanded.

d_gene: NA; j_gene: TRBJ2-5; abundance: few; v_gene: TRBV24-1; CDR3nt: TGTGCCACCAGTGACCCGGACAGTCCTCAAGAGACCCAGTACTTC; CDR3aa: CATSDPDSPQETQYF
d_gene: NA; j_gene: TRBJ1-5; abundance: many; v_gene: TRBV6-1; CDR3nt: TGTGCCAGCAGTCTCAGGGACAATCAGCCCCAGCATTTT; CDR3aa: CASSLRDNQPQHF
d_gene: NA; j_gene: TRBJ2-1; abundance: few; v_gene: TRBV10-3; CDR3nt: TGTGCCATCAGTGAGGGCCCCGGGGTGACACTAACTTACAATGAGCAGTTCTTC; CDR3aa: CAISEGPGVTLTYNEQFF
d_gene: TRBD2; j_gene: TRBJ2-5; abundance: NA; v_gene: TRBV7-2; CDR3nt: TGTGCCAGCAGCTTAGCGTTTAGCGGGGGGAAAGAGACCCAGTACTTC; CDR3aa: CASSLAFSGGKETQYF
d_gene: NA; j_gene: TRBJ2-2; abundance: NA; v_gene: TRBV15; CDR3nt: TGTGCCACCAGCTCGCTACTTAACACCGGGGAGCTGTTTTTT; CDR3aa: CATSSLLNTGELFF
d_gene: NA; j_gene: TRBJ1-6; abundance: few; v_gene: TRBV4-3; CDR3nt: TGCGCCAGCAGCCAAGTCAGAAGTAGGGGCGATTCACCCCTCCACTTT; CDR3aa: CASSQVRSRGDSPLHF
d_gene: NA; j_gene: TRBJ2-3; abundance: few; v_gene: TRBV14; CDR3nt: TGTGCCAGCAGCCAACCGAAAGGAGATACGCAGTATTTT; CDR3aa: CASSQPKGDTQYF
d_gene: NA; j_gene: TRBJ2-5; abundance: once; v_gene: TRBV10-2; CDR3nt: TGCGCCAGCAGTGACAGGGCACACCAAGAGACCCAGTACTTC; CDR3aa: CASSDRAHQETQYF
d_gene: NA; j_gene: TRBJ2-3; abundance: few; v_gene: TRBV29-1; CDR3nt: TGCAGCGTTACAGCTTCCACAGATACGCAGTATTTT; CDR3aa: CSVTASTDTQYF
d_gene: TRBD2; j_gene: TRBJ2-3; abundance: few; v_gene: TRBV11-2; CDR3nt: TGTGCCAGCAGCTATCTGGTTAGCGGGGACATGAAACTGGGTGCGCAGTATTTT; CDR3aa: CASSYLVSGDMKLGAQYF
d_gene: NA; j_gene: TRBJ2-1; abundance: NA; v_gene: TRBV24-1; CDR3nt: TGTGCCACCAGTCTGGGACCCAACGATGAGCAGTTCTTC; CDR3aa: CATSLGPNDEQFF
d_gene: NA; j_gene: TRBJ2-7; abundance: NA; v_gene: TRBV5-1; CDR3nt: TGCGCCAGCAGCCCGGGTGCCGGGGGCCTCTCCTACGAGCAGTACTTC; CDR3aa: CASSPGAGGLSYEQYF
d_gene: TRBD1; j_gene: TRBJ2-1; abundance: few; v_gene: TRBV3-1; CDR3nt: TGTGCCAGCAGTCAACCGGGACAGGGGCGCCCGGCGTCCTACAATGAGCAGTTCTTC; CDR3aa: CASSQPGQGRPASYNEQFF
d_gene: NA; j_gene: TRBJ1-1; abundance: NA; v_gene: TRBV7-9; CDR3nt: TGTGCCAGCACCGGCCCGACAGTCACTGAAGCTTTCTTT; CDR3aa: CASTGPTVTEAFF
d_gene: NA; j_gene: TRBJ2-3; abundance: few; v_gene: TRBV5-1; CDR3nt: TGCGCCAGCAGCTTGAGTTGGAGGGGCACAGATACGCAGTATTTT; CDR3aa: CASSLSWRGTDTQYF
d_gene: NA; j_gene: TRBJ2-3; abundance: NA; v_gene: TRBV24-1; CDR3nt: TGTGCCACCCGACAGACAAGCACAGATACGCAGTATTTT; CDR3aa: CATRQTSTDTQYF
d_gene: NA; j_gene: TRBJ1-1; abundance: NA; v_gene: TRBV5-1; CDR3nt: TGCGCCAGCAGCTTGGCGGGCGTAGCTTTCTTT; CDR3aa: CASSLAGVAFF
d_gene: NA; j_gene: TRBJ2-7; abundance: many; v_gene: TRBV20-1; CDR3nt: TGCAGTGCTAGGGAAGGTATTGACTACGAGCAGTACTTC; CDR3aa: CSAREGIDYEQYF
d_gene: TRBD1; j_gene: TRBJ2-1; abundance: NA; v_gene: TRBV24-1; CDR3nt: TGTGCCACCAGTGACCCCCGGACAGGGGTCCATGAGCAGTTCTTC; CDR3aa: CATSDPRTGVHEQFF
d_gene: NA; j_gene: TRBJ2-2; abundance: many; v_gene: TRBV12-3/TRBV12-4; CDR3nt: TGTGCCAGCAGTCTACCTCCAGCCGGGGAGCTGTTTTTT; CDR3aa: CASSLPPAGELFF
d_gene: NA; j_gene: TRBJ2-7; abundance: many; v_gene: TRBV6-2/TRBV6-3; CDR3nt: TGTGCCAGCAGTTATTACGACGGCGGGGAGCAGTACTTC; CDR3aa: CASSYYDGGEQYF
d_gene: TRBD1; j_gene: TRBJ1-4; abundance: many; v_gene: TRBV5-6; CDR3nt: TGTGCCTCCCGAGGGTCCGGGACAGGGAATGAAAAACTGTTTTTT; CDR3aa: CASRGSGTGNEKLFF
d_gene: TRBD1; j_gene: TRBJ1-1; abundance: many; v_gene: TRBV27; CDR3nt: TGTGCCAGCAGTCCACAGGGGGCAGGCACTGAAGCTTTCTTT; CDR3aa: CASSPQGAGTEAFF
d_gene: NA; j_gene: TRBJ1-2; abundance: many; v_gene: TRBV12-3/TRBV12-4; CDR3nt: TGTGCCAGCAGTTTGAGTGACAGCTTACCTCGCTACACCTTC; CDR3aa: CASSLSDSLPRYTF
d_gene: NA; j_gene: TRBJ1-2; abundance: NA; v_gene: TRBV30; CDR3nt: TGTGCCTGGACAGCCAATCGTGGAGGCTACACCTTC; CDR3aa: CAWTANRGGYTF
d_gene: NA; j_gene: TRBJ2-3; abundance: few; v_gene: TRBV7-2; CDR3nt: TGTGCCAGCAGTTCGGGCGGGCCCGATACGCAGTATTTT; CDR3aa: CASSSGGPDTQYF
d_gene: NA; j_gene: TRBJ2-3; abundance: NA; v_gene: TRBV7-2; CDR3nt: TGTGCCAGCAGCTTAGGGAGGACAGATATAAATACGCAGTATTTT; CDR3aa: CASSLGRTDINTQYF
d_gene: TRBD2; j_gene: TRBJ2-1; abundance: many; v_gene: TRBV5-1; CDR3nt: TGCGCCAGCAGCAGGACTAGCGGTATCAATGAGCAGTTCTTC; CDR3aa: CASSRTSGINEQFF